This T cell receptor beta chain emerged from a study of blood T cell repertoires in COVID-19. Study overall: Acute and convalescent COVID-19 specimens originated in the United States, Italy and Spain. PBMCs, B-cell-depleted T cells, or T cells provided the cDNA or gDNA that made up the material.

Original handling: Reference gene primer amplification yielded estimated nucleated cell counts. The table came from immunoSEQ multiplex PCR; TCRdb's copy has only in-frame clones and leaves some out. V and J calls and clone size are given by that table; D and trimming were obtained from the DNA. The table shows under 500,000 clones, with 75% to 90% occurring only once. This CDR3 has 13 amino acids. Germline V CDR1 and CDR2: SGHDT, YYEEEE. Trimming at V came to 5 bases and at J to 5 bases, leaving 0 bases not matched to a gene. The sequence derives from a woman in her thirties with acute or convalescent COVID-19. Material: peripheral blood. The J gene is TRBJ2-5, the V gene TRBV5-6, with 13 bases fitting TRBD2. The CDR3 here is CASRGLAGETQYF. The CDR3 coding sequence is TGTGCCAGCAGGGGACTAGCGGGGGAGACCCAGTACTTC.